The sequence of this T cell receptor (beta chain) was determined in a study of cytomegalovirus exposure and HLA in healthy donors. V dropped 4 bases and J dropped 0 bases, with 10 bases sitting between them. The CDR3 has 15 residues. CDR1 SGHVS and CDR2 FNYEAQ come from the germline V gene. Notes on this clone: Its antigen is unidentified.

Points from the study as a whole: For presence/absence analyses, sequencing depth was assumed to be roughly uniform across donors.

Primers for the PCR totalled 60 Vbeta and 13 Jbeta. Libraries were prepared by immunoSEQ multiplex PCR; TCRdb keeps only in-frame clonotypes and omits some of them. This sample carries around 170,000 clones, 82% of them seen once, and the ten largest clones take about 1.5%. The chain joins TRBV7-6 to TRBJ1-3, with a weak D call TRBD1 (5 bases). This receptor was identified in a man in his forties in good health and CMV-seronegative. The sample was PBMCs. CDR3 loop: CASSSDTSSGNTIYF. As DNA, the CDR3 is TGTGCCAGCAGCTCGGACACCTCCTCTGGAAACACCATATATTTT.